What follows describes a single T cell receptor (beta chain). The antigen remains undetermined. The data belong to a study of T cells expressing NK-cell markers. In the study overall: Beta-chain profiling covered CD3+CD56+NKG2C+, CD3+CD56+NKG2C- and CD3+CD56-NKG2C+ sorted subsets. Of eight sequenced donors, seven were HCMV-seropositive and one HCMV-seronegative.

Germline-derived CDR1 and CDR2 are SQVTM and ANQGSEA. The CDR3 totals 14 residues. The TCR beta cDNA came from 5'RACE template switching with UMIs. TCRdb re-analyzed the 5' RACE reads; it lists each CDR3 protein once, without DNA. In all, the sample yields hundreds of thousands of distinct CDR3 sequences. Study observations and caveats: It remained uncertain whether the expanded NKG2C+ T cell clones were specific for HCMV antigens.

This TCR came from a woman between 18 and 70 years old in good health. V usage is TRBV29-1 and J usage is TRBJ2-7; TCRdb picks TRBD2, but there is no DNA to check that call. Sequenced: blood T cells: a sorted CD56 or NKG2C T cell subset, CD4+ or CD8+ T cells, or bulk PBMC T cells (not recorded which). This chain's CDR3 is CSALLADIYYEQYF.